The TCR beta chain under discussion was sequenced for a study of shared clonotypes between healthy human individuals. The V and J ends lost 6 bases and 4 bases, in that order; junction bases with no gene match: 6. The CDR3 length is 15 residues. The germline CDR1 and CDR2 sequences are MDHEN and SYDVKM. Clones were read by immunoSEQ multiplex PCR, and TCRdb kept only the in-frame ones, dropping some. The sample has 1.4 million to 1.5 million clones; roughly 96% are singletons. This clone was found once. The same CDR3 arises from other DNA sequences in this sample as well. Input material: naive CD4+ T cells sorted from blood. Subset: CD45RA+ positively selected. The sequence was collected from a man between 25 and 39 years old in good health. The rearrangement uses TRBV28 and TRBJ2-2; TRBD1 aligns across 9 bases. The chain's CDR3 is CASREQGARTGELFF. The CDR3 DNA follows: TGTGCCAGCAGAGAACAGGGGGCGCGCACCGGGGAGCTGTTTTTT.